These 21 T cell receptor beta chains share one sample of origin, sequenced in a study of blood T cell repertoires in COVID-19. Clones were sequenced by immunoSEQ multiplex PCR, and TCRdb holds only the in-frame ones, with some missing. The repertoire holds over 150,000 clones, with 65% to 90% as singletons. The sequencing input was peripheral blood. The receptors stem from an older woman with COVID-19, enrolled during active disease.

The J gene is TRBJ2-3, the V gene TRBV18, with 8 bases identical to TRBD1. J lost 0 bases, V lost 6 bases, and 8 bases had no gene match. Per germline, CDR1 KGHSH and CDR2 LQKENI. The CDR3 consists of 16 residues. CDR3 DNA sequence: TGTGCCAGCTCGAGGGACAGGACAATTAGCACAGATACGCAGTATTTT. This sequence encodes CASSRDRTISTDTQYF.

The chain carries TRBV6-5 and TRBJ1-3; 11 positions match TRBD1. The CDR3 is made up of 15 amino acids. The V gene's germline CDR1 is MNHEY and CDR2 SVGAGI. After removal of 6 bases from V and 3 bases from J, the junction contained 4 bases not matched to a gene. CDR3 sequence: CASRDRGRLGNTIYF. The CDR3, as DNA: TGTGCCAGCAGGGACAGGGGGCGACTTGGAAACACCATATATTTT.

The V and J genes are TRBV19 and TRBJ1-1; TRBD1 is a possible D gene (6 bases). V lost 1 base to trimming and J lost 5 bases, with 14 bases between them. This CDR3 spans 15 amino acids. Germline CDR1 is LNHDA and CDR2 is SQIVND (reference sequence). CDR3 sequence (DNA): TGTGCCAGTAGTATAGCAGGTGGACAGTTAACTGAAGCTTTCTTT. Residues: CASSIAGGQLTEAFF.

The chain employs TRBV29-1 and TRBJ2-1, with TRBD1 matching over 9 bases. CDR1 SQVTM and CDR2 ANQGSEA come from the germline V gene. With 4 bases clipped from V and 4 bases from J, the junction kept 5 bases outside the gene matches. The CDR3 length is 14 residues. CDR3 sequence (DNA): TGCAGCGTTGGAACAGGGGGCGGTTACAATGAGCAGTTCTTC. Translation: CSVGTGGGYNEQFF.

The chain recombines TRBV4-1 with TRBJ1-6; no definite D call. CDR3 length: 15 amino acids. CDR1 is MGHRA and CDR2 is YSYEKL in the germline V gene. The V and J ends lost 2 bases and 5 bases respectively, with 10 bases between them. This chain's CDR3 is CASSQTFTDNSPLHF. The CDR3 bases are TGCGCCAGCAGCCAAACGTTTACAGATAATTCACCCCTCCACTTT.

This clone was seen a single time. V and J are TRBV27 and TRBJ1-1, with D hard to call. Deletions cut 2 bases from V and 0 bases from J, with 7 bases between. The germline V gene has CDR1 MNHEY and CDR2 SMNVEV (reference sequence). The CDR3 sequence is 14 residues long. The CDR3 sequence: CASSLRGLNTEAFF. CDR3 in DNA: TGTGCCAGCAGTTTAAGAGGGTTGAACACTGAAGCTTTCTTT.

This clone appeared once. V is TRBV4-1 and J is TRBJ2-7; D uncertain. This CDR3 has 12 residues. Trimming removed 2 bases from V and 2 bases from J, with 4 bases in between. Germline CDR1 reads MGHRA; CDR2 reads YSYEKL. The CDR3 DNA sequence: TGCGCCAGCAGCCAAAATACCTACGAGCAGTACTTC. Translated: CASSQNTYEQYF.

This sequence joins TRBV5-1 and TRBJ1-2; 9 nucleotides line up with TRBD1. Germline V gives CDR1 SGHRS, CDR2 YFSETQ. V gave up 5 bases and J gave up 8 bases; unmatched junction bases: 7. This CDR3 is built from 13 residues. CDR3 coding DNA: TGCGCCAGCAGTTACACAGGGGGCATGGGCTACACCTTC. It encodes CASSYTGGMGYTF.

This clone appeared a single time. V and J are TRBV5-3 and TRBJ1-4; 12 nucleotides line up with TRBD1. TRBV5-3 is an open reading frame, and its role is uncertain. V shed 4 bases and J 8 bases; nucleotides not matched to a gene: 12. The CDR3 is 17 amino acids. The DNA of the CDR3 is TGTGCCAGAAGCCCGGGACAGGGGGCCCTAGTACGGGAAAAACTGTTTTTT. The encoded protein is CARSPGQGALVREKLFF.

The V gene is TRBV11-1, the J gene TRBJ1-1; no definite D call. Trimming took 3 bases from V and 5 from J, leaving 7 bases between them. The CDR3 has 12 residues. Germline-derived CDR1 and CDR2 are SGHAT and FQDESV (reference sequence). For the CDR3, the DNA is TGTGCCAGCAGCTTGCGGGGAACTGAAGCTTTCTTT. Protein: CASSLRGTEAFF. Looking up the rest from reference TRBV11-1 and TRBJ1-1 gives the full variable domain: EAEVAQSPRYKITEKSQAVAFWCDPISGHATLYWYRQILGQGPELLVQFQDESVVDDSQLPKDRFSAERLKGVDSTLKIQPAELGDSAMYLCASSLRGTEAFFGQGTRLTVV.

The V call is TRBV11-1, the J call TRBJ2-5, with TRBD1 as a possible D gene (6 bases). Germline lookup yields CDR1 SGHAT and CDR2 FQDESV (reference sequence). Trimming removed 4 bases at V and 5 bases at J, with 17 bases between. CDR3 length: 15 residues. CDR3 residues: CASSSRDTKRETQYF. CDR3 bases: TGTGCCAGCAGCTCCCGGGACACCAAAAGGGAGACCCAGTACTTC.

The chain employs TRBV2 and TRBJ2-5, with D uncertain. The CDR3 is 14 residues long. CDR1 is SNHLY and CDR2 is FYNNEI in the germline V gene. V was cut by 4 bases and J by 2 bases, with 11 bases left in between. CDR3 residues: CASSGTNWQETQYF. The CDR3, as DNA: TGTGCCAGCAGTGGAACAAATTGGCAAGAGACCCAGTACTTC.

This clone was found a few times. The CDR3 loop reads CASSQAAGSSYEQYF. In DNA, the CDR3 is TGTGCCAGCAGCCAAGCGGCGGGTAGCTCCTACGAGCAGTACTTC. The chain combines TRBV3-1 (or the pseudogene TRBV3-2) with TRBJ2-7; maybe TRBD2 (5 bases). This CDR3 has 15 residues. Germline lookup yields CDR1 LGHDT and CDR2 YNNKEL (reference sequence). V shed 1 base and J shed 0 bases, with 10 bases lying between them.

V is TRBV3-1 (or the pseudogene TRBV3-2) and J is TRBJ1-2; 9 bases match TRBD1. The CDR3 consists of 14 residues. Germline assignment: CDR1 LGHDT and CDR2 YNNKEL (reference sequence). The V gene end was trimmed by 3 bases and the J gene end by 8 bases; junction bases not matched to a gene: 7. The CDR3 DNA sequence: TGTGCCAGCAGCCAGCCGGGACAGGGATACGGCTACACCTTC. Its translation is CASSQPGQGYGYTF.

The chain has TRBV15 and TRBJ1-6; perhaps TRBD1 as D (6 bases). Trimming cost V 0 bases and J 9 bases, with 12 bases left between them. The CDR3 consists of 15 residues. Germline V gives CDR1 LNHNV, CDR2 YYDKDF (reference sequence). DNA of the CDR3: TGTGCCACCAGCAGAGACCTTACAGGGATTTCACCCCTCCACTTT. Amino acids: CATSRDLTGISPLHF.

The chain is built from TRBV27 and TRBJ1-5, with 9 bases lining up with TRBD1. The CDR3 covers 14 residues. The germline gives CDR1 MNHEY, CDR2 SMNVEV (reference sequence). The trim removed 8 bases at V and 4 bases at J, leaving 6 bases unmatched. The CDR3, as DNA: TGTGCCAGCGGCGGGACAGGGCCGAATCAGCCCCAGCATTTT. Translated: CASGGTGPNQPQHF.

This clone showed up just a few times. The chain is built from TRBV7-2 and TRBJ1-5; TRBD1 is a possible D gene (5 bases). CDR1 is SGHTA and CDR2 is FQGNSA in the germline V gene. The V end was cut by 2 bases, the J end by 7 bases, with 12 bases between. CDR3 length: 14 amino acids. CDR3 region: CASSLRGPRQPQHF. In DNA form, the CDR3 reads TGTGCCAGCAGCTTAAGGGGCCCAAGGCAGCCCCAGCATTTT.

The chain joins TRBV3-1 (or the pseudogene TRBV3-2) to TRBJ1-5; D unclear. From germline, CDR1 is LGHDT and CDR2 YNNKEL (reference sequence). This CDR3 region has 12 residues. Trimming removed 2 bases at V and 6 bases at J, with 5 bases between. Written as DNA, the CDR3 is TGTGCCAGCAGCCAACGGGGTCAGCCCCAGCATTTT. Protein product: CASSQRGQPQHF.

There are a few counts of this clone. J is TRBJ1-5 and V is TRBV6-1; perhaps TRBD1 as D (5 bases). This CDR3 has 15 residues. Germline CDR1 reads MNHNS; CDR2 reads SASEGT. Trimming removed 0 bases from V and 1 base from J, with 7 bases in between. In DNA, the CDR3 is TGTGCCAGCAGTGAAGCTGGGGGGAGCAATCAGCCCCAGCATTTT. Its translation: CASSEAGGSNQPQHF.

In its sample, this clone was seen a few times. This chain links TRBV7-2 with TRBJ1-2; tentatively, D is TRBD1 (6 bases). Trimming removed 1 base from V and 2 bases from J, with 11 bases in between. This CDR3 region has 15 residues. Looked up from germline, CDR1 is SGHTA and CDR2 is FQGNSA. CDR3 sequence: CASSLGGQTNYGYTF. DNA for the CDR3: TGTGCCAGCAGCTTAGGGGGGCAGACAAACTATGGCTACACCTTC.

The gene calls are TRBV7-9 and TRBJ2-3; D unclear. The CDR3 has 13 amino acids. Looked up from germline, CDR1 is SEHNR and CDR2 is FQNEAQ (reference sequence). V was pared by 3 bases and J by 1 base, with 5 bases between. The CDR3 nucleotides read TGTGCCAGCAGCTTCTTTCGCACAGATACGCAGTATTTT. It encodes CASSFFRTDTQYF.